This entry lists 26 T cell receptor beta chains sequenced from one sample in a study of T cell changes during pregnancy in multiple sclerosis. Assay used: immunoSEQ multiplex PCR; TCRdb lists only in-frame clones, some missing. The sample carries approximately 70,000 clones, about 90% recorded once. Source: peripheral blood, taken after pregnancy. These receptor sequences come from a female donor with multiple sclerosis, enrolled in a pregnancy study.

This clone has a handful of counts. The V gene is TRBV21-1, the J gene TRBJ1-4. TRBV21-1 is marked as a pseudogene. The CDR3 has 13 residues. For the CDR3, the DNA is TGTGCCAGCAGCAGCCTACCCGGGGAAAAACTGTTTTTT. This translates into CASSSLPGEKLFF.

This clone was counted once. The chain joins TRBV7-3 to TRBJ2-1; 14 nucleotides line up with TRBD2. CDR1 is SGHTA, CDR2 FQGTGA, per germline. The CDR3 extends over 20 amino acids. With V trimmed by 5 bases and J by 0 bases, 12 bases remained unmatched. The CDR3 here is CASSQRPGLAGESSYNEQFF. CDR3 bases: TGTGCCAGCAGCCAGAGACCGGGACTAGCGGGGGAGAGCTCCTACAATGAGCAGTTCTTC.

The chain recombines TRBV10-3 with TRBJ2-7, with a tentative D call TRBD2 (5 bases). The V and J ends lost 11 bases and 2 bases respectively, with 16 bases between them. Germline-derived CDR1 and CDR2 are ENHRY and SYGVKD. The CDR3 spans 13 residues. The chain's CDR3 is CAVSGGQTYEQYF. Here the CDR3 DNA reads TGTGCCGTGAGTGGCGGGCAGACCTACGAGCAGTACTTC.

This chain connects TRBV2 to TRBJ2-7, with 10 nucleotides matching TRBD2. V lost 2 bases to trimming and J lost 6 bases; unmatched junction nucleotides: 7. From germline, CDR1 is SNHLY and CDR2 FYNNEI. The length of the CDR3 is 15 residues. CDR3 in DNA: TGTGCCAGCAGTGAAAGGGGACTAGCGTCTGGCGAGCAGTACTTC. It yields the protein CASSERGLASGEQYF.

The chain joins TRBV10-3 to TRBJ2-2, with 7 positions matching TRBD1. The CDR3 has 15 amino acids. Per germline, CDR1 ENHRY and CDR2 SYGVKD. Trimming took 6 bases from V and 6 from J; bases not matched to a gene: 10. The CDR3 DNA reads TGTGCCATCAGCCTAAACAGGGGCGGCGCCGGGGAGCTGTTTTTT. It translates to CAISLNRGGAGELFF.

The rearrangement links TRBV6-5 to TRBJ2-7; TRBD2 matches 12 bases. V shed 6 bases and J 0 bases; nucleotides not matched to a gene: 3. The CDR3 has 15 residues. CDR1 is MNHEY, CDR2 SVGAGI, per germline. CDR3 nucleotides: TGTGCCAGCAGATCGACTAGCGGGAGCTCCTACGAGCAGTACTTC. The encoded protein is CASRSTSGSSYEQYF.

This chain links TRBV5-1 with TRBJ1-5; D not resolved. In germline, CDR1 is SGHRS, CDR2 YFSETQ. This CDR3 region has 11 residues. Trimming shortened V by 5 bases and J by 5 bases, and 5 bases separated the two germline ends. Here the CDR3 reads CASRGDQPQHF. The CDR3 nucleotides are TGCGCCAGCAGGGGAGATCAGCCCCAGCATTTT.

This clone appeared once. Here the CDR3 DNA reads TGTGCCAGCAGCTTCAACAGGGAGTCCTACGAGCAGTACTTC. This translates into CASSFNRESYEQYF. The chain combines TRBV7-2 with TRBJ2-7; D perhaps matches TRBD1 (6 bases). The V end lost 3 bases, the J end lost 1 base, and 10 bases lay between the germline ends. The CDR3 is 14 residues long. Germline loops: CDR1 SGHTA, CDR2 FQGNSA.

The chain recombines TRBV5-1 with TRBJ1-2; 7 positions agree with TRBD1. Germline-derived CDR1 and CDR2 are SGHRS and YFSETQ. This CDR3 has 14 amino acids. J lost 6 bases, V lost 4 bases, and 9 bases had no gene match. The CDR3 DNA is TGCGCCAGCAGCCCCGGGACAGTAAAAGATGGCTACACCTTC. Amino acids: CASSPGTVKDGYTF. Together with reference TRBV5-1 and TRBJ1-2, the CDR3 gives the full variable domain: KAGVTQTPRYLIKTRGQQVTLSCSPISGHRSVSWYQQTPGQGLQFLFEYFSETQRNKGNFPGRFSGRQFSNSRSEMNVSTLELGDSALYLCASSPGTVKDGYTFGSGTRLTVV.

The CDR3 loop reads CASSFAHIRDTGPGSNQPQHF. The CDR3 region has the DNA TGTGCCAGCAGCTTTGCGCACATACGGGACACGGGACCGGGGAGCAATCAGCCCCAGCATTTT. The chain carries TRBV12-1 and TRBJ1-5; the table calls TRBD1, which could not be checked here. TRBV12-1 is a listed pseudogene. The length of the CDR3 is 21 residues.

This chain uses TRBV2 with TRBJ2-2; 7 bases agree with TRBD2. The CDR3 totals 13 residues. Looked up from germline, CDR1 is SNHLY and CDR2 is FYNNEI. V lost 4 bases, J lost 5 bases, and 1 base stayed unmatched. The chain's CDR3 is CASSGGGTGELFF. The DNA of the CDR3 is TGTGCCAGCAGTGGGGGGGGAACCGGGGAGCTGTTTTTT.

This clone appeared a single time. The rearrangement joins TRBV4-1 to TRBJ2-7; tentative D call: TRBD1 (6 bases). The CDR3 covers 15 residues. The germline V gene has CDR1 MGHRA and CDR2 YSYEKL. V shed 5 bases and J shed 5 bases, with 19 bases lying between them. CDR3 region: CASSRRELGADEQYF. The CDR3 DNA reads TGCGCCAGCAGCAGACGGGAATTGGGGGCCGACGAGCAGTACTTC.

The DNA for the CDR3 is TGTGCCAGCAGTGTGTCGCCAGAAAACTATGGCTACACCTTC. Residues: CASSVSPENYGYTF. This sequence joins TRBV6-1 and TRBJ1-2; D gene ambiguous. Germline CDR1 reads MNHNS; CDR2 reads SASEGT. The V end lost 4 bases, the J end lost 2 bases, and 11 bases lay between the germline ends. The CDR3 covers 14 residues.

The chain couples TRBV6-6 to TRBJ2-1; 8 bases are a match to TRBD2. This CDR3 contains 16 residues. Per germline, CDR1 MNHNY and CDR2 SVGAGI (reference sequence). Trimming cost V 6 bases and J 4 bases; bases outside gene matches: 11. The CDR3 nucleotides are TGTGCCAGCAGCCCCTTCGGGAGGGCCTCATACAATGAGCAGTTCTTC. It specifies CASSPFGRASYNEQFF.

J is TRBJ2-7 and V is TRBV7-9; possibly TRBD1 for D (5 bases). The V gene lost 3 bases and the J gene lost 3 bases, with 9 bases spanning the gap. This CDR3 is 13 amino acids long. Germline assignment: CDR1 SEHNR and CDR2 FQNEAQ (reference sequence). In DNA, the CDR3 is TGTGCCAGCAGCTTCTGGGGCGGCTACGAGCAGTACTTC. Translating gives CASSFWGGYEQYF.

The chain carries TRBV7-9 and TRBJ2-2; 9 nucleotides agree with TRBD2. Trimming removed 1 base from V and 5 bases from J; junction bases left unmatched: 5. Germline CDR1 SEHNR, CDR2 FQNEAQ (reference sequence). The CDR3 runs to 16 residues. The CDR3, as DNA: TGTGCCAGCAGCTTAGGGCCGGGACTAGCAACCGGGGAGCTGTTTTTT. It codes for CASSLGPGLATGELFF.

The genes are TRBV4-3 and TRBJ2-1; 9 nucleotides align to TRBD2. CDR1 is LGHNA and CDR2 is YSLEER in the germline V gene. Losses at the gene ends were 1 base for V and 5 bases for J; bases not matched to a gene: 6. The CDR3 is 16 amino acids. This CDR3 is CASSQGERGVNNEQFF. CDR3 nucleotide sequence: TGCGCCAGCAGCCAAGGGGAGCGGGGGGTTAACAATGAGCAGTTCTTC.

The chain links TRBV29-1 to TRBJ2-1, with D perhaps TRBD1 (6 bases). This CDR3 region has 13 residues. The ends were cut back, 5 bases at V and 10 bases at J, with 18 bases in the middle. Germline V CDR1 and CDR2: SQVTM, ANQGSEA. In DNA form, the CDR3 reads TGCAGCGTTCAGGGCGAGACAGGTCTCGAGCAGTTCTTC. Its protein product is CSVQGETGLEQFF.

This clone was seen just once. The chain links TRBV27 to TRBJ2-7, with 12 bases lining up with TRBD1. V was clipped by 3 bases and J by 3 bases; unmatched bases: 3. The CDR3 has 15 amino acids. Germline V gene lookup returns CDR1 MNHEY and CDR2 SMNVEV (reference sequence). As DNA, the CDR3 is TGTGCCAGCAGTTTTAGGGACAGGGGGCGCTACGAGCAGTACTTC. This gives the protein CASSFRDRGRYEQYF.

The rearrangement links TRBV7-3 to TRBJ2-4, with 7 bases fitting TRBD1. Unmatched junction bases numbered 1, after V lost 4 bases and J lost 4 bases. Germline V gene data show CDR1 as SGHTA and CDR2 as FQGTGA. This CDR3 has 13 amino acids. Written as DNA, the CDR3 is TGTGCCAGCAGCTCGGACAGGAAAAACATTCAGTACTTC. This gives the protein CASSSDRKNIQYF.

J is TRBJ2-1 and V is TRBV9, with 9 bases that match TRBD2. The CDR3 runs 15 residues. Unmatched junction bases numbered 11, after V lost 3 bases and J lost 10 bases. From germline, CDR1 is SGDLS and CDR2 YYNGEE. The CDR3: CASSGWSGTSREQFF. In DNA, the CDR3 is TGTGCCAGCAGCGGGTGGTCCGGGACTAGCAGGGAGCAGTTCTTC.

V usage is TRBV7-8 and J usage is TRBJ2-7, with 7 bases that match TRBD2. The CDR3 has 14 residues. V lost 3 bases to trimming and J lost 6 bases; unmatched junction nucleotides: 8. Germline V gene sequence: CDR1 SGHVS, CDR2 FQNEAQ. CDR3 region: CASSFGGRVSEQYF. The CDR3 DNA is TGTGCCAGCAGCTTCGGTGGGAGGGTAAGCGAGCAGTACTTC.

The chain employs TRBV6-1 and TRBJ2-7; D may be TRBD1 (5 bases). CDR3 length equals 12 residues. In germline, CDR1 is MNHNS, CDR2 SASEGT. V lost 5 bases and J lost 2, with 7 bases in between. CDR3 loop: CASSLTAYEQYF. The CDR3 nucleotides are TGTGCCAGCAGTTTGACAGCCTACGAGCAGTACTTC.

The genes are TRBV5-1 and TRBJ1-2, with 9 bases that match TRBD1. The germline gives CDR1 SGHRS, CDR2 YFSETQ. The V gene end was trimmed by 3 bases and the J gene end by 3 bases; junction bases not matched to a gene: 6. This CDR3 has 15 amino acids. In DNA, the CDR3 is TGCGCCAGCAGCTCGAGCACAGGGGGCCACTATGGCTACACCTTC. Translated: CASSSSTGGHYGYTF.

The chain couples TRBV9 to TRBJ1-5, with D hard to call. This CDR3 has 13 residues. The ends were cut back, 0 bases at V and 6 bases at J, with 7 bases in the middle. CDR1 is SGDLS, CDR2 YYNGEE, per germline. CDR3 coding DNA: TGTGCCAGCAGCGTAGCGGAGGGTCAGCCCCAGCATTTT. Translation: CASSVAEGQPQHF.

The rearrangement uses TRBV9 and TRBJ2-1; a possible D gene is TRBD2 (6 bases). CDR1 and CDR2 from the germline V gene are SGDLS and YYNGEE. V was shortened by 1 base and J by 9 bases, with 11 bases between the two germline ends. The CDR3 extends over 13 amino acids. The CDR3 DNA sequence: TGTGCCAGCAGCGTATCCCAGCGGGCTGAGCAGTTCTTC. Encoded protein: CASSVSQRAEQFF.